The clone carrying this T cell receptor (beta chain) was found once. Its antigen is still unknown. Donors underwent one heparinised blood draw, roughly 110 mL on average. CD4+ cells of the naive, central memory, regulatory and stem cell-like memory types were sorted via CD45RO/CCR7/CD25/CD127/CD95/CD27. V was clipped by 0 bases and J by 3 bases; unmatched bases: 17. Germline CDR1 is SGHDT and CDR2 is YYEEEE. The CDR3 is made up of 19 amino acids. As every portion of the isolated RNA was reverse transcribed, the sequencing read expressed TCRB transcripts. Libraries were prepared by immunoSEQ multiplex PCR; TCRdb keeps only in-frame clonotypes and omits some of them. The data contain hundreds of thousands of clones, 15% to 20% of them seen just once; the ten biggest clones take up 0.02% to 0.025%. This sample stems from a study of beta chain features in type 1 diabetes. Study-wide results and caveats: Fewer junction insertions and more nucleotide deletions appeared in type 1 diabetes patients. The naive, central memory and Treg TCRB repertoires of patients appeared to be more similar to one another than those of healthy donors.

The receptor's source is a young woman in good health. The sequenced sample consisted of naive CD4+ T cells from blood. The chain is built from TRBV5-6 and TRBJ2-7; TRBD1 matches 8 bases. In DNA form, the CDR3 reads TGTGCCAGCAGCTTGGTCGCAGGGGGCATAGCCAGCCCCCGCTACGAGCAGTACTTC. It specifies CASSLVAGGIASPRYEQYF.